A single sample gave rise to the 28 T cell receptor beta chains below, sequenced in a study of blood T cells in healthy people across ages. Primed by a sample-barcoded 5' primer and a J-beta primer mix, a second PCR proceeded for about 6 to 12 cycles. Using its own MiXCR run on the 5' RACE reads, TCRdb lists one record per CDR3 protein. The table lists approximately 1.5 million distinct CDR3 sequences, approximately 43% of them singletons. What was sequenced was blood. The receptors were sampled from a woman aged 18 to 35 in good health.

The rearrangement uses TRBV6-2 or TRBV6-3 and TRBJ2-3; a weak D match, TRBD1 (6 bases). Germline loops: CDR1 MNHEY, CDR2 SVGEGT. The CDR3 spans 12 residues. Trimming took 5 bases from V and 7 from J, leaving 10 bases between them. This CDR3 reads CASSTGQNTQYF. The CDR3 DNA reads TGTGCCAGCAGTACCGGACAGAATACGCAGTATTTT.

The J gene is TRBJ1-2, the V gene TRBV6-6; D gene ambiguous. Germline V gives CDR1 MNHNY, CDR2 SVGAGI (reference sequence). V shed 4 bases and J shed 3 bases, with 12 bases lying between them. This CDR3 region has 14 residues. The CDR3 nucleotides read TGTGCCAGCAGTTCCGGTGGAACCGACTATGGCTACACCTTC. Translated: CASSSGGTDYGYTF.

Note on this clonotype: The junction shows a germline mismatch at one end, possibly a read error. The CDR3 bases are TGTGCCAGCACCGGAACAAGGGACGCAACAGCTAACGATGGCTACACCTTC. Amino acid sequence: CASTGTRDATANDGYTF. The genes are TRBV6-1 and TRBJ1-2, with D tentatively TRBD1 (5 bases). This CDR3 has 17 amino acids. The germline CDR1 and CDR2 sequences are MNHNS and SASEGT.

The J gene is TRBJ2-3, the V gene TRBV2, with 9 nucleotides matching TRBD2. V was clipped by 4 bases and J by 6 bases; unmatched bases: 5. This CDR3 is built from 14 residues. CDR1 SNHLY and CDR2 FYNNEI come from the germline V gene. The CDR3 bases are TGTGCCAGCAGTGCTAGCGGGGCCCTCGATACGCAGTATTTT. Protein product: CASSASGALDTQYF.

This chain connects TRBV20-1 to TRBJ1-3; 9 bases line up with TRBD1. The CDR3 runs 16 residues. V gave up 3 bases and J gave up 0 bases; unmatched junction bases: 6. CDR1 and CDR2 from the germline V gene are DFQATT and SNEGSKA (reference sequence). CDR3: CSASGRTGASGNTIYF. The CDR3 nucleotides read TGCAGTGCTAGTGGCAGGACAGGGGCCTCTGGAAACACCATATATTTT.

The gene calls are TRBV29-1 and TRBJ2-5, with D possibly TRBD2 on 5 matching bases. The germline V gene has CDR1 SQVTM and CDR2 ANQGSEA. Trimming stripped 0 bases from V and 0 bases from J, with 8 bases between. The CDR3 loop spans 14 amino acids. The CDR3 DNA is TGCAGCGTTGAAGATCCGGGGAACCAAGAGACCCAGTACTTC. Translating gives CSVEDPGNQETQYF. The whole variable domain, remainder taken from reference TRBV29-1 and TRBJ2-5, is SAVISQKPSRDICQRGTSLTIQCQVDSQVTMMFWYRQQPGQSLTLIATANQGSEATYESGFVIDKFPISRPNLTFSTLTVSNMSPEDSSIYLCSVEDPGNQETQYFGPGTRLLVL.

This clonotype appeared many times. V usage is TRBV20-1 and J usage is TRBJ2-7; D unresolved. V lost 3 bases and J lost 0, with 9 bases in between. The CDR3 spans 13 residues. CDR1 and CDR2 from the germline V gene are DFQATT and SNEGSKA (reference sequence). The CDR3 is CSASGESSYEQYF. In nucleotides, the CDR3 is TGCAGTGCTAGTGGAGAGAGCTCCTACGAGCAGTACTTC.

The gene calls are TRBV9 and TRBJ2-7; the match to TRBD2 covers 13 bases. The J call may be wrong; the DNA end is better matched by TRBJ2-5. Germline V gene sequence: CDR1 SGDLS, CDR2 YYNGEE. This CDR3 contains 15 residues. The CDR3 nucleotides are TGTGCCAGCAGCCGGGGACTAGCGGGGATGGAGACCCAGTACTTC. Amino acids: CASSRGLAGMETQYF.

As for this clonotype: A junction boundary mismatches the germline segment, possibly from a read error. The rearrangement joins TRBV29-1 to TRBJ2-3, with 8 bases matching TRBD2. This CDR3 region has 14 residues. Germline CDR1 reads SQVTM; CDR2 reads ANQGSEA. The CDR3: CGVDSSGSTDTQYF. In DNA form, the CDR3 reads TGCGGCGTTGATTCTAGCGGGAGCACAGATACGCAGTATTTT.

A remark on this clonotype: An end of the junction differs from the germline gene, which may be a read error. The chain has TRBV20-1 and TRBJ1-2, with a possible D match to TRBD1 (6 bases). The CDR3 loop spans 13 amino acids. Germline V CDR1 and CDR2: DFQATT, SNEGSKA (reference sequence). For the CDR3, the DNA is TGTAGTGCTAGAGATTGGCAGGGGCTTGGCTACACCTTC. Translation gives CSARDWQGLGYTF.

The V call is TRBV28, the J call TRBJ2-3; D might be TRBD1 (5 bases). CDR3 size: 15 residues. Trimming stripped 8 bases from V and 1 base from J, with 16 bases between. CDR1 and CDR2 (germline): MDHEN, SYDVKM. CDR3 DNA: TGTGCCAGCTCGACCGCAGGGTCGGGCACAGATACGCAGTATTTT. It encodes CASSTAGSGTDTQYF.

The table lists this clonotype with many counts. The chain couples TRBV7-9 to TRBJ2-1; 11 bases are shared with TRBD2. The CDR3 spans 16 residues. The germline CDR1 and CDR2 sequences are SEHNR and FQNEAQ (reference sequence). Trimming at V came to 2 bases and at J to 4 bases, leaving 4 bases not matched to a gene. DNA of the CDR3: TGTGCCAGCAGCTTAACCGGGACTAGCGGATACAATGAGCAGTTCTTC. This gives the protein CASSLTGTSGYNEQFF. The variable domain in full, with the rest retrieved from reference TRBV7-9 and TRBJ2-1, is DTGVSQNPRHKITKRGQNVTFRCDPISEHNRLYWYRQTLGQGPEFLTYFQNEAQLEKSRLLSDRFSAERPKGSFSTLEIQRTEQGDSAMYLCASSLTGTSGYNEQFFGPGTRLTVL.

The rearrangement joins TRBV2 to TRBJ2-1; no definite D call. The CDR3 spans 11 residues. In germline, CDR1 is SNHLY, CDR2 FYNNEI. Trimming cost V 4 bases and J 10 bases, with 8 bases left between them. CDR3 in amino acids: CASSVEIEQFF. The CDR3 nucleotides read TGTGCCAGCAGTGTTGAAATAGAGCAGTTCTTC.

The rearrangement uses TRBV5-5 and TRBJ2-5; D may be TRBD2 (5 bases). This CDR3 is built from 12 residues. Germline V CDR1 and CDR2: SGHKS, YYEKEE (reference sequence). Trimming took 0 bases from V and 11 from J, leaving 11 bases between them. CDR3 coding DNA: TGTGCCAGCAGCTTGGTTGACTACCAGCAGTACTTC. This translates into CASSLVDYQQYF. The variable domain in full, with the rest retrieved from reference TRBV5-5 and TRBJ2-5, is DAGVTQSPTHLIKTRGQQVTLRCSPISGHKSVSWYQQVLGQGPQFIFQYYEKEERGRGNFPDRFSARQFPNYSSELNVNALLLGDSALYLCASSLVDYQQYFGPGTRLLVL.

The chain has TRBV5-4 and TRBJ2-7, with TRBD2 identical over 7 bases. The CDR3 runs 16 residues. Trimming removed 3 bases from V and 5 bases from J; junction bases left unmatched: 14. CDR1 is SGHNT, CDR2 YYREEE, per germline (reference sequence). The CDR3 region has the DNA TGTGCCAGCAGCTCCAATCCAAGCGGGATCATCAACGAGCAGTACTTC. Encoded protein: CASSSNPSGIINEQYF. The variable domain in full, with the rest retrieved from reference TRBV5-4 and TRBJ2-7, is ETGVTQSPTHLIKTRGQQVTLRCSSQSGHNTVSWYQQALGQGPQFIFQYYREEENGRGNFPPRFSGLQFPNYSSELNVNALELDDSALYLCASSSNPSGIINEQYFGPGTRLTVT.

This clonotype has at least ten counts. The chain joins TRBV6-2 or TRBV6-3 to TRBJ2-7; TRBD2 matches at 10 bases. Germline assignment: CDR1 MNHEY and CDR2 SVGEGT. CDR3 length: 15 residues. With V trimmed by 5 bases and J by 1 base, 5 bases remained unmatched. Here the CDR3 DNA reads TGTGCCAGCAGTACTACTAGCGGGGTGTCCTACGAGCAGTACTTC. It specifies CASSTTSGVSYEQYF.

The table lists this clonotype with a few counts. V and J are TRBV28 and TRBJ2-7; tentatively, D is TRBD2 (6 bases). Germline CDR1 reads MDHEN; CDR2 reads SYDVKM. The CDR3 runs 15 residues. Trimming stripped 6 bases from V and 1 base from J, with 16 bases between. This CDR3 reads CASSSREVLSYEQYF. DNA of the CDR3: TGTGCCAGCAGCTCCAGGGAGGTCTTATCCTACGAGCAGTACTTC. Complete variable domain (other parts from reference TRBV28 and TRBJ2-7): DVKVTQSSRYLVKRTGEKVFLECVQDMDHENMFWYRQDPGLGLRLIYFSYDVKMKEKGDIPEGYSVSREKKERFSLILESASTNQTSMYLCASSSREVLSYEQYFGPGTRLTVT.

The CDR3 bases are TGTGCCAGCACCCGACGGACTAGCGGAGGGGGGACAGATACGCAGTATTTT. It encodes CASTRRTSGGGTDTQYF. The chain is built from TRBV12-3 or TRBV12-4 and TRBJ2-3; 10 nucleotides line up with TRBD2. There are 17 residues in the CDR3. With V trimmed by 7 bases and J by 3 bases, 13 bases remained unmatched.

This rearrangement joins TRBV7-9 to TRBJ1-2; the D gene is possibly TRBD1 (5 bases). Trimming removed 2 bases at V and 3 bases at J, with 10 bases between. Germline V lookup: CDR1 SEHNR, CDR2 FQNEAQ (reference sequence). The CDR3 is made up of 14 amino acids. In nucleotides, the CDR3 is TGTGCCAGCAGCTTATTGGACACCTACTATGGCTACACCTTC. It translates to CASSLLDTYYGYTF.

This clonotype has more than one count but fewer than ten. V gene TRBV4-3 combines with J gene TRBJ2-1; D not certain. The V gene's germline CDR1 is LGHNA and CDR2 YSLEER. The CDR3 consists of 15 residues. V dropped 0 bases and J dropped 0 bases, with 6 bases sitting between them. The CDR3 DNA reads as TGCGCCAGCAGCCAAGATTATCCCTCCTACAATGAGCAGTTCTTC. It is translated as CASSQDYPSYNEQFF.

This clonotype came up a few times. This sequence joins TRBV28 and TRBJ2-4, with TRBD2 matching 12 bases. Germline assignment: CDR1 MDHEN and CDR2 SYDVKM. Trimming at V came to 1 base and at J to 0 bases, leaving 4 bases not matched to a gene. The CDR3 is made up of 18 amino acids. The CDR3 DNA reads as TGTGCCAGCAGTTTATTGACTAGCGGGAGTGGAGCCAAAAACATTCAGTACTTC. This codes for CASSLLTSGSGAKNIQYF.

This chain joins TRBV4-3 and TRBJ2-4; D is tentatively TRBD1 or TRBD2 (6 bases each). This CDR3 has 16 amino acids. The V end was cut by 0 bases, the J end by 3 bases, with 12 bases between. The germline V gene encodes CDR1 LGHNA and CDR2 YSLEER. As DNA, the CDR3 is TGCGCCAGCAGCCAAGACGGGGGCTTCGACAAAAACATTCAGTACTTC. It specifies CASSQDGGFDKNIQYF.

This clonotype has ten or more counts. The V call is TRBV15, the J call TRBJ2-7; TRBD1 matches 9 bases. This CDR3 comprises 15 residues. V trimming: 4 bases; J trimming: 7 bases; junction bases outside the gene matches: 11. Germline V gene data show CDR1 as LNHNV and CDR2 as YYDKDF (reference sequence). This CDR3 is CATSIDRGDYYEQYF. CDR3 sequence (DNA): TGTGCCACCAGCATTGACAGGGGGGATTACTATGAGCAGTACTTC.

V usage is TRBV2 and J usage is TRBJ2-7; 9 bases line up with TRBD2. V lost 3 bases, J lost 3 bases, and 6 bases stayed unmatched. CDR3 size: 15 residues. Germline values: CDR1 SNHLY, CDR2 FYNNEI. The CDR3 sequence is CASSEASGTYYEQYF. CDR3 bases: TGTGCCAGCAGTGAGGCTAGCGGGACGTACTACGAGCAGTACTTC.

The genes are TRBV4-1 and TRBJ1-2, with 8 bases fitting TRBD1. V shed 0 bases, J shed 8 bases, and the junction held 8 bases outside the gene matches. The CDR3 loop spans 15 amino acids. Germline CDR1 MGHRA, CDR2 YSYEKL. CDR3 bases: TGCGCCAGCAGCCAAGATCGGGTCAGGGGGCTGGGCTACACCTTC. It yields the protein CASSQDRVRGLGYTF.

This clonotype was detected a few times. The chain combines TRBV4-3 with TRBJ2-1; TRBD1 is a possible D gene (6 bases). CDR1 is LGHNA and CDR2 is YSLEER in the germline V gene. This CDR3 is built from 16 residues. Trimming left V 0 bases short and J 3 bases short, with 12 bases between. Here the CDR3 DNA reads TGCGCCAGCAGCCAAGATACCCCGACAGGCTACAATGAGCAGTTCTTC. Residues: CASSQDTPTGYNEQFF.

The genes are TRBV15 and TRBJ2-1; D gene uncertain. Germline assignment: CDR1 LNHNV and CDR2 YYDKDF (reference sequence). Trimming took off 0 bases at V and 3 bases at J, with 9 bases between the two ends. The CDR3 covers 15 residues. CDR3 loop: CATSRDRLYYNEQFF. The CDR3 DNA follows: TGTGCCACCAGCAGAGATCGACTTTACTACAATGAGCAGTTCTTC.

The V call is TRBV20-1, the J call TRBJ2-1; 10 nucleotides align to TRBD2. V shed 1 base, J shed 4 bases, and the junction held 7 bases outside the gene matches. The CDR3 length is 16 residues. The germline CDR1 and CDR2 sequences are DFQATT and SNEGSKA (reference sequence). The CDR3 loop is CSARGQSGGAYNEQFF. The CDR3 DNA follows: TGCAGTGCTAGAGGACAGAGCGGGGGGGCTTACAATGAGCAGTTCTTC.